This record looks at one T cell receptor beta chain sequence and its context. Then a second PCR, running roughly 6 to 12 cycles, was carried out with a sample-barcoded 5' primer and a J-beta primer mix. One entry per CDR3 protein results from TCRdb running MiXCR on the 5' RACE reads. This sample has 780,000 or so distinct CDR3 sequences, with 56% found just once. The data were obtained in a study of blood T cells in healthy people across ages. The sample comprised blood. The source is a middle-aged man in good health.

The CDR3 spells CASSLYGRGRAGETQYF. CDR3 coding DNA: TGTGCCAGCAGCTTATACGGGCGCGGGAGGGCCGGGGAGACCCAGTACTTC. The chain carries TRBV7-2 and TRBJ2-7; 9 bases map to TRBD2. The J call may be faulty, since TRBJ2-5 better matches the DNA end. CDR3 length: 17 residues. The V gene's germline CDR1 is SGHTA and CDR2 FQGNSA.